This T cell receptor (beta chain) was found in a study of OX40 agonist ivuxolimab in advanced cancers. Background for the entire study: The costimulatory receptor OX40 (CD134) was targeted by ivuxolimab, a fully human IgG2 agonistic monoclonal antibody. Intravenous ivuxolimab was administered to patients every 2 weeks at six dose levels: 0.01, 0.1, 0.3, 1.5, 3 and 10 mg/kg. Of the 50 or so patients in dose escalation, 19 had hepatocellular carcinoma, some 15 had melanoma, 9 had renal cell carcinoma and 9 had head and neck cancer. The dose-escalation cohort was about 83% male with a mean age of approximately 59 years, ranging from roughly 20 to 80. Prior anti-PD-1, anti-PD-L1 or anti-CTLA-4 therapy was permitted, and 30% to 50% of dose-escalation patients had received checkpoint inhibitors. Partial responses occurred in three dose-escalation patients, of whom one had hepatocellular carcinoma and two had cutaneous melanoma. Peripheral TCRbeta sequencing aimed to test whether ivuxolimab altered TCR sequence diversity and caused clonal T-cell expansion. The paper reports the monotherapy dose-escalation portion (N ≈ 50 patients) of the phase I ivuxolimab trial. Points the paper makes about the study in general: At doses from 0.1 to 3.0 mg/kg, clonal expansion was seen in both CD4+ and CD8+ blood T cells between baseline and week 6. The antigen specificity of the clonally expanded peripheral T cells was not determined. Low levels of normalized T-cell clonal expansion were also seen in some patients who did not respond. In partial responders in the 0.1-3.0 mg/kg groups, normalized peripheral clonal expansion was found to be among the lowest, especially among CD8+ T cells. After ivuxolimab, CD8+ T cells had more expanded clones than CD4+ T cells on average.

The trial excluded patients who had a history of autoimmune disease or who were on systemic immunosuppression. Peripheral blood for TCR sequencing was collected from all dose cohorts at baseline, on cycle 4 day 1, and on cycle 7 day 1. Samples came from an open-label, multicenter, first-in-human phase I dose-escalation trial of ivuxolimab. Adults with locally advanced or metastatic melanoma, renal cell carcinoma, hepatocellular carcinoma or head and neck squamous cell carcinoma were enrolled in the trial. Before TCR sequencing, CD4+ T cells and CD8+ T cells were sorted from peripheral blood as separate populations. For sequencing of the TCRbeta CDR3 region, genomic DNA was extracted from the sorted cells. The immunoSEQ Assay was used for sequencing of TCRbeta CDR3 regions. Entries here come from immuneACCESS through TCRdb and include only in-frame sequences with V and J called. Some clones fail to appear in such tables; in the studies checked, an unresolved V gene covers under half of the shortfall, and the cause of the remainder is unknown. This sample has approximately 65,000 clones in its table, and around 89% of those were observed once. About 4% of the sample is held by the ten biggest clonotypes.

The CDR3 numbers 12 residues from cysteine through phenylalanine. The entry retains the CDR3 DNA only, 36 bases that are in frame from base 1. V and J lose 1 base and 8 bases, and a span of 6 bases separates them. According to the germline V gene, CDR1 reads SGHDT and CDR2 reads YYEEEE. A note on this clone: Its antigen specificity is not known. No qualities accompany the bases; no much larger clone lies one base away.

This TCR came from an adult with an advanced solid tumor such as melanoma, head and neck, liver or kidney cancer. Here the chain combines TRBV5-6 and TRBJ1-4; no confident D gene assignment can be made. This specimen was CD4+ or CD8+ T cells sorted from blood, taken in a trial of the OX40 agonist ivuxolimab. Here the CDR3 is given as CASSLLGEKLFF. The DNA sequence is TGTGCCAGCAGCTTGTTGGGAGAAAAACTGTTTTTT.